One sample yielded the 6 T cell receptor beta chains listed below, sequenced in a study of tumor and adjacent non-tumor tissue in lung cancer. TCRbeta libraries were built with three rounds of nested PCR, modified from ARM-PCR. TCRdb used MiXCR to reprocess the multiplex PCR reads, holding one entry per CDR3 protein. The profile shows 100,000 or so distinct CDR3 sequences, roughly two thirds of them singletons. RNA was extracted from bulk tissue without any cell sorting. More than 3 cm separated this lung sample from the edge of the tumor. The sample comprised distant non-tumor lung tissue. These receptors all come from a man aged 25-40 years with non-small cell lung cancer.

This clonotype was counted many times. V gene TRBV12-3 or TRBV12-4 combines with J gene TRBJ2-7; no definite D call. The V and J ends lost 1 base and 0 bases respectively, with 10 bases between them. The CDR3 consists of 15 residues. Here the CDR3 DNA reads TGTGCCAGCAGTTTAGTTTCGGAAAGCTCCTACGAGCAGTACTTC. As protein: CASSLVSESSYEQYF.

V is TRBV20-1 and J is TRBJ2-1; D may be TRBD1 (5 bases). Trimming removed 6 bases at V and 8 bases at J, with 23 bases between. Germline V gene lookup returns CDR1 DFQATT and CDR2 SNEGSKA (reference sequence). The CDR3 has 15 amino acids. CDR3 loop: CSAMTRTSVLHEQFF. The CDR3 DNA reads TGCAGTGCCATGACCAGGACAAGCGTTCTCCATGAGCAGTTCTTC.

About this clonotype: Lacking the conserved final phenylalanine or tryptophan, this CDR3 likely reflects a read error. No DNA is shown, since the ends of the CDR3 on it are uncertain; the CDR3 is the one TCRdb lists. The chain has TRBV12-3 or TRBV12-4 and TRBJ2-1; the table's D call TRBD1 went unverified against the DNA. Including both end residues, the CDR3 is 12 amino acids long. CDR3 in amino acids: CASSFPGSTMLL.

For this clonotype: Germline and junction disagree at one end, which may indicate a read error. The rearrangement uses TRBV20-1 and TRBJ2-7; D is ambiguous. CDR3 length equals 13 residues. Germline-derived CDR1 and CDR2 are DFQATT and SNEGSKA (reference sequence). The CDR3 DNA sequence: TGCCGTGCTAGAGAACGGATCCACTACGAGCAGTACTTC. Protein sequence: CRARERIHYEQYF.

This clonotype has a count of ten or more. CDR3 nucleotide sequence: TGCAGTGCTAGCGGAGGGGTCTCAAACACTGAAGCTTTCTTT. Its protein product is CSASGGVSNTEAFF. The chain couples TRBV20-1 to TRBJ1-1; a possible D gene is TRBD1 (5 bases). Germline assignment: CDR1 DFQATT and CDR2 SNEGSKA (reference sequence). V was trimmed by 3 bases and J by 2 bases, leaving 13 bases between them. CDR3 length: 14 residues.

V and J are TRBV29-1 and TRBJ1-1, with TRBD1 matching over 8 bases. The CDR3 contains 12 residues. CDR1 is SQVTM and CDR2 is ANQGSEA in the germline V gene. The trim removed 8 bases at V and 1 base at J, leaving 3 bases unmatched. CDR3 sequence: CSIGTGNTEAFF. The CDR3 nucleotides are TGCAGCATAGGGACAGGGAACACTGAAGCTTTCTTT.